The TCR beta chain under discussion was sequenced for a study of identical twins. This CDR3 contains 15 residues. Germline loops: CDR1 SEHNR, CDR2 FQNEAQ (reference sequence). V dropped 7 bases and J dropped 1 base, with 16 bases sitting between them. This clonotype was recorded a few times. TCRdb recomputed calls from the 5' RACE reads with MiXCR, one row per CDR3 protein. The table lists some 600,000 distinct CDR3 sequences, under 8.5% of them singletons, with 1.6% in the top ten. The same data also contributed to another study, on yellow fever vaccine responses in identical twins.

The sequenced sample was PBMCs. This receptor was taken from a woman younger than 30 in good health. The V call is TRBV7-9, the J call TRBJ1-2; D might be TRBD1 (5 bases). The CDR3 coding sequence is TGTGCCAGCATCGAGATTCGGGGGGATAACTATGGCTACACCTTC. It translates to CASIEIRGDNYGYTF.